This T cell receptor (beta chain) is from a study of neurological immune-mediated disorders. Study-wide points: HTLV-1-associated myelopathy displayed the greatest TCR clonal expansion, and multiple sclerosis exhibited the smallest, lower than that of healthy controls.

TCRdb independently ran MiXCR on the 5' RACE reads; one entry per CDR3 protein. The sample has approximately 46,000 distinct CDR3 sequences, roughly 10% seen once; the top ten hold roughly 1.6%. Germline V gene data show CDR1 as KGHSH and CDR2 as LQKENI. The CDR3 is 15 residues long. V lost 2 bases and J lost 6; bases outside the gene matches: 9. Indicated time point: longitudinal time-point 1 (baseline). The unsorted libraries were generated from a total of 2 million PBMCs, which had been stored in RNAlater at -80 C. This clonotype was seen many times. Its antigen is unknown. The clonotype was recovered from a woman aged 35 to 49 in good health. The sequenced sample was PBMCs. This chain links TRBV18 with TRBJ2-7; 8 bases map to TRBD2. The CDR3 DNA sequence: TGTGCCAGCTCACCATCGAGCGGGAGTTCTCGCGAGCAGTACTTC. Residues: CASSPSSGSSREQYF.